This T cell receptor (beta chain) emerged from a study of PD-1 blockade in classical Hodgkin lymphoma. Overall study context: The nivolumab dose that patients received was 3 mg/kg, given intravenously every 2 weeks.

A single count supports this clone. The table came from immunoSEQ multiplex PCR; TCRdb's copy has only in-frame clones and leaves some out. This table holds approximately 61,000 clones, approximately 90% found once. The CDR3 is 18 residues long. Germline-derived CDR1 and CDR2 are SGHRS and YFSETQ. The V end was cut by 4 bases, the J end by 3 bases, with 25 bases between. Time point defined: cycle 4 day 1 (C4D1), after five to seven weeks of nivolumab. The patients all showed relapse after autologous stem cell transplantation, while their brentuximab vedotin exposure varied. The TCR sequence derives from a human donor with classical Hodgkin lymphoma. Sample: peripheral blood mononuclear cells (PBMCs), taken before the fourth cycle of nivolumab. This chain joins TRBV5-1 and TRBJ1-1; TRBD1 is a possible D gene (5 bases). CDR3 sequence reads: CASSPTELSQGWDTEAFF. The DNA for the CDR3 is TGCGCCAGCAGCCCTACAGAATTATCCCAGGGTTGGGACACTGAAGCTTTCTTT. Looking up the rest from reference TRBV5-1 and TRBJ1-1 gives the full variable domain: KAGVTQTPRYLIKTRGQQVTLSCSPISGHRSVSWYQQTPGQGLQFLFEYFSETQRNKGNFPGRFSGRQFSNSRSEMNVSTLELGDSALYLCASSPTELSQGWDTEAFFGQGTRLTVV.